The following is a T cell receptor (beta chain) sequence with its context. No antigen is known for it. The sample is drawn from a study of post-analysis software for immune sequencing data. Study-wide points: Five or six TRBV segments were significantly more frequent in patients than in controls. TRBV5-6, TRBV5-1 and TRBV20-1 were among these segments. Compared with controls, patients showed significantly lower normalized Chao1 diversity. Samples made in the same batch grouped tightly together by F measure.

Included in the TCR beta cDNA libraries were unique molecular identifiers. TCRdb analysed the PCR reads with MiXCR anew, one entry per CDR3 protein. In the table there are 550,000 to 700,000 distinct CDR3 sequences, about 40% of which are singletons. This CDR3 contains 14 residues. Germline CDR1 reads SGDLS; CDR2 reads YYNGEE. The V gene lost 0 bases and the J gene lost 8 bases, with 14 bases spanning the gap. Input material: blood. This sequence joins TRBV9 and TRBJ2-5, with D unresolved. This sequence was found in a girl aged 5-17 years with multiple sclerosis. CDR3 DNA: TGTGCCAGCAGCGTAGGGTTAGAGGCGACAACCCAGTACTTC. Translating gives CASSVGLEATTQYF.